This T cell receptor (beta chain) emerged from a study of T-cell memory formation after mild COVID-19. Note on this clonotype: The antigen remains undetermined.

TCR alpha and TCR beta cDNA libraries carrying sample barcodes and UMIs were produced by 5'RACE using constant-segment primers. In TCRdb, the 5' RACE reads were re-called with MiXCR into one record per CDR3 protein. The data hold hundreds of thousands of distinct CDR3 sequences, with roughly 17% observed a single time. V lost 5 bases, J lost 8 bases, and 7 bases stayed unmatched. The CDR3 is made up of 14 amino acids. Germline V gene lookup returns CDR1 LNHDA and CDR2 SQIVND (reference sequence). Study-wide points: Chiefly within CM and EM were the contracting CD4+ clones; CD8+ ones were within EMRA. A subset of responding clones appeared in pre-infection memory, suggesting cross-reactive memory joined. A balance of CD4 and CD8 characterized clones contracting day 15 to 85, whereas later expanders leaned CD4+.

The chain couples TRBV19 to TRBJ1-4; 8 nucleotides line up with TRBD1. The receptor was isolated from an adult woman who had mild COVID-19 (a few samples of this study predate the infection). Cell type and time point are not known. Material for sequencing was PBMCs or a T cell subset sorted from them (not recorded which). In DNA, the CDR3 is TGTGCCAGTAGTTTACCGGGGACAGGCGAAAAACTGTTTTTT. The encoded protein is CASSLPGTGEKLFF.